The 24 T cell receptor beta chains below all came from one sample that was sequenced in a study of blood T cell repertoires in COVID-19. Data came from immunoSEQ multiplex PCR; TCRdb stores just in-frame clones and leaves some out. The sample consists of about 340,000 clones, around nine tenths of them appearing once. The sample taken for sequencing was peripheral blood. These receptors came from a woman in her 70s with COVID-19, enrolled during active disease.

The rearrangement links TRBV6-5 to TRBJ1-2; D call uncertain. Germline loops: CDR1 MNHEY, CDR2 SVGAGI. The germline V and J ends were trimmed by 0 bases and 2 bases, with 7 bases remaining between them. The CDR3 covers 14 residues. In DNA form, the CDR3 reads TGTGCCAGCAGTTACTCGGGCAGCAACTATGGCTACACCTTC. Translation gives CASSYSGSNYGYTF.

This rearrangement joins TRBV10-3 to TRBJ2-3; TRBD1 matches at 8 bases. The CDR3 is 15 residues long. CDR1 and CDR2 (germline): ENHRY, SYGVKD. J lost 1 base, V lost 10 bases, and 10 bases had no gene match. CDR3 loop: CASSFDRGRTDTQYF. The CDR3 DNA reads TGTGCCAGCAGCTTCGACAGGGGCCGCACAGATACGCAGTATTTT.

This chain uses TRBV27 with TRBJ2-2, with 7 bases aligning to TRBD1. Germline V gene data show CDR1 as MNHEY and CDR2 as SMNVEV (reference sequence). V trimming: 4 bases; J trimming: 6 bases; junction bases outside the gene matches: 8. The CDR3 contains 15 residues. CDR3 sequence reads: CASSSRDSLAGELFF. In nucleotides, the CDR3 is TGTGCCAGCAGTTCCCGGGACAGTCTAGCCGGGGAGCTGTTTTTT.

As DNA, the CDR3 is TGTGCCACCAGTGATACGGGGGAGGAAGCTTTCTTT. Its protein is CATSDTGEEAFF. This chain links TRBV24-1 with TRBJ1-1, with D maybe TRBD1 (5 bases). CDR1 is KGHDR and CDR2 is SFDVKD in the germline V gene. This CDR3 is built from 12 residues. V dropped 3 bases and J dropped 8 bases, with 9 bases sitting between them.

This rearrangement joins TRBV7-9 to TRBJ1-1; D is undetermined. Germline V gives CDR1 SEHNR, CDR2 FQNEAQ (reference sequence). This CDR3 comprises 15 residues. V lost 4 bases and J lost 11, with 23 bases in between. CDR3 nucleotide sequence: TGTGCCAGCAGCTCCAACAGAGGCGGGTTAATTTGGGCTTTCTTT. Protein product: CASSSNRGGLIWAFF.

The V and J genes are TRBV7-9 and TRBJ1-1; 7 positions match TRBD1. The length of the CDR3 is 14 residues. Trimming at V came to 5 bases and at J to 2 bases, leaving 5 bases not matched to a gene. Germline values: CDR1 SEHNR, CDR2 FQNEAQ (reference sequence). The CDR3 nucleotides read TGTGCCAGCAGCCGACAGGGCCAAAACACTGAAGCTTTCTTT. Encoded protein: CASSRQGQNTEAFF.

The chain recombines TRBV18 with TRBJ1-1, with 10 bases fitting TRBD1. Unmatched junction bases numbered 12, after V lost 1 base and J lost 4 bases. This CDR3 spans 18 amino acids. The V gene's germline CDR1 is KGHSH and CDR2 LQKENI. This CDR3 reads CASSPRGTGDSTSTEAFF. CDR3 DNA sequence: TGTGCCAGCTCACCACGCGGGACAGGGGATTCGACGTCCACTGAAGCTTTCTTT.

This sequence joins TRBV5-1 and TRBJ2-1; 9 bases map to TRBD1. In germline, CDR1 is SGHRS, CDR2 YFSETQ. There are 15 residues in the CDR3. V was clipped by 1 base and J by 7 bases; unmatched bases: 6. CDR3 protein: CASSLLGTGRNEQFF. CDR3 nucleotide sequence: TGCGCCAGCAGCTTGCTCGGGACAGGGAGGAATGAGCAGTTCTTC.

The J gene is TRBJ2-5, the V gene TRBV19; 9 bases are a match to TRBD1. The CDR3 totals 16 residues. CDR1 is LNHDA and CDR2 is SQIVND in the germline V gene (reference sequence). The J segment lost 2 bases and the V segment lost 6 bases, leaving 10 bases of the junction unmatched. The CDR3 nucleotides are TGTGCCAGTAGGGAAGGGGGGACAGGGAGACAAGAGACCCAGTACTTC. Encoded protein: CASREGGTGRQETQYF.

The chain couples TRBV30 to TRBJ1-5; a weak D match, TRBD1 (6 bases). Germline V gives CDR1 GTSNPN, CDR2 SVGIG (reference sequence). V was clipped by 2 bases and J by 6 bases, with 14 bases between them. The CDR3 consists of 14 residues. CDR3 nucleotides: TGTGCCTGGAGTAGCTATCAGGGGATTCAGCCCCAGCATTTT. It is translated as CAWSSYQGIQPQHF.

This clone showed up just once. V and J are TRBV4-3 and TRBJ1-5, with TRBD1 identical over 9 bases. The V gene's germline CDR1 is LGHNA and CDR2 YSLEER. This CDR3 has 18 residues. V dropped 3 bases and J dropped 0; count of bases not matched to a gene: 9. DNA for the CDR3: TGCGCCAGCAGCCAGAGGACAGGGGAGAGTGGTAGCAATCAGCCCCAGCATTTT. Its translation: CASSQRTGESGSNQPQHF.

The chain uses TRBV7-9 and TRBJ1-2, with D hard to call. There are 13 residues in the CDR3. Germline V lookup: CDR1 SEHNR, CDR2 FQNEAQ (reference sequence). Trimming shortened V by 5 bases and J by 4 bases, and 11 bases separated the two germline ends. In DNA, the CDR3 is TGTGCCAGCAGCCCAAAGTTGAGCTATGGCTACACCTTC. Residues: CASSPKLSYGYTF. Using reference TRBV7-9 and TRBJ1-2 for the parts outside the CDR3, the full variable domain is DTGVSQNPRHKITKRGQNVTFRCDPISEHNRLYWYRQTLGQGPEFLTYFQNEAQLEKSRLLSDRFSAERPKGSFSTLEIQRTEQGDSAMYLCASSPKLSYGYTFGSGTRLTVV.

This sequence joins TRBV13 and TRBJ1-1; 7 nucleotides line up with TRBD1. There are 14 residues in the CDR3. The V and J ends lost 5 bases and 4 bases, in that order; junction bases with no gene match: 7. Germline V gene lookup returns CDR1 PRHDT and CDR2 FYEKMQ (reference sequence). This chain's CDR3 is CASSDKTGATEAFF. In DNA, the CDR3 is TGTGCCAGCAGCGACAAAACAGGGGCCACTGAAGCTTTCTTT.

The chain couples TRBV27 to TRBJ1-6; D perhaps matches TRBD1 (5 bases). CDR1 and CDR2 (germline): MNHEY, SMNVEV (reference sequence). The V gene lost 7 bases and the J gene lost 7 bases, with 20 bases spanning the gap. CDR3 length: 16 amino acids. CDR3 nucleotide sequence: TGTGCCAGCAACCCTTCAAGGCCAGGGCAGAATTCACCCCTCCACTTT. Translated: CASNPSRPGQNSPLHF.

This clone was counted between two and nine times. The chain links TRBV4-1 to TRBJ1-1, with 9 bases that match TRBD1. From germline, CDR1 is MGHRA and CDR2 YSYEKL. Trimming removed 3 bases from V and 1 base from J; junction bases left unmatched: 6. The CDR3 is 16 amino acids. CDR3 loop: CASSQDRGFRNTEAFF. The DNA for the CDR3 is TGCGCCAGCAGCCAGGACAGGGGATTTCGGAACACTGAAGCTTTCTTT.

The sample holds a few counts of this clone. The gene calls are TRBV2 and TRBJ1-1; D is undetermined. Germline V gene data show CDR1 as SNHLY and CDR2 as FYNNEI. Trimming left V 4 bases short and J 3 bases short, with 12 bases between. The CDR3 is 14 amino acids. This CDR3 reads CASSGAQLYTEAFF. The CDR3 DNA reads TGTGCCAGCAGTGGGGCTCAGTTGTACACTGAAGCTTTCTTT.

The chain recombines TRBV10-3 with TRBJ2-3; tentative D call: TRBD1 (5 bases). The CDR3 spans 13 residues. Germline loops: CDR1 ENHRY, CDR2 SYGVKD. V shed 7 bases and J shed 6 bases, with 14 bases lying between them. CDR3 sequence reads: CAITAGLRDTQYF. CDR3 nucleotide sequence: TGTGCCATCACGGCAGGGTTGAGGGATACGCAGTATTTT.

The CDR3 DNA is TGTGCCAGCAGTGAAAGGGGGATCGAGCAGTACTTC. Protein sequence: CASSERGIEQYF. This sequence joins TRBV2 and TRBJ2-7, with a tentative D call TRBD1 (6 bases). The CDR3 runs 12 residues. The germline CDR1 and CDR2 sequences are SNHLY and FYNNEI. Trimming took off 2 bases at V and 6 bases at J, with 8 bases between the two ends. The variable domain in full, completed from reference TRBV2 and TRBJ2-7, reads EPEVTQTPSHQVTQMGQEVILRCVPISNHLYFYWYRQILGQKVEFLVSFYNNEISEKSEIFDDQFSVERPDGSNFTLKIRSTKLEDSAMYFCASSERGIEQYFGPGTRLTVT.

J is TRBJ2-2 and V is TRBV7-9; 10 bases are shared with TRBD1. The V gene end was trimmed by 8 bases and the J gene end by 6 bases; junction bases not matched to a gene: 3. The CDR3 covers 13 residues. Germline CDR1 and CDR2: SEHNR and FQNEAQ (reference sequence). As DNA, the CDR3 is TGTGCCAGCGGTGGGACAGGGGCCGGGGAGCTGTTTTTT. Its translation: CASGGTGAGELFF.

The gene calls are TRBV7-3 and TRBJ2-3; a weak D match, TRBD2 (5 bases). The germline V and J ends were trimmed by 2 bases and 3 bases, with 12 bases remaining between them. Per the germline V gene, CDR1 is SGHTA and CDR2 is FQGTGA. The CDR3 runs to 15 residues. The CDR3 DNA sequence: TGTGCCAGCAGCTTACAAGGACTGCCGACAGATACGCAGTATTTT. This translates into CASSLQGLPTDTQYF.

This chain links TRBV27 with TRBJ1-6; TRBD1 aligns across 7 bases. The V gene end was trimmed by 7 bases and the J gene end by 4 bases; junction bases not matched to a gene: 4. The CDR3 spans 14 residues. Per germline, CDR1 MNHEY and CDR2 SMNVEV (reference sequence). DNA for the CDR3: TGTGCCAGCACCCCGGGACAGTATAATTCACCCCTCCACTTT. Translated, it gives CASTPGQYNSPLHF.

This clone was seen once. The V call is TRBV27, the J call TRBJ1-5; 8 bases line up with TRBD1. Germline lookup yields CDR1 MNHEY and CDR2 SMNVEV (reference sequence). V dropped 6 bases and J dropped 2; count of bases not matched to a gene: 9. The CDR3 is made up of 16 amino acids. CDR3 DNA sequence: TGTGCCAGCAGCCACTTCAGGGGGCAGCGCAATCAGCCCCAGCATTTT. Protein sequence: CASSHFRGQRNQPQHF.

The V and J genes are TRBV3-1 (or the pseudogene TRBV3-2) and TRBJ1-5; 7 bases map to TRBD1. Looked up from germline, CDR1 is LGHDT and CDR2 is YNNKEL (reference sequence). With 1 base clipped from V and 4 bases from J, the junction kept 7 bases outside the gene matches. This CDR3 has 16 amino acids. CDR3 loop: CASSQGDREPNQPQHF. The CDR3 DNA follows: TGTGCCAGCAGCCAAGGGGACAGAGAGCCTAATCAGCCCCAGCATTTT.

This clone was recorded once. The genes are TRBV7-6 and TRBJ2-1, with 8 bases fitting TRBD1. This CDR3 contains 15 residues. With V trimmed by 5 bases and J by 1 base, 4 bases remained unmatched. Per the germline V gene, CDR1 is SGHVS and CDR2 is FNYEAQ. The DNA of the CDR3 is TGTGCCAGCAGCAGTCGACAGGGGTCCTACAATGAGCAGTTCTTC. Amino acid sequence: CASSSRQGSYNEQFF.